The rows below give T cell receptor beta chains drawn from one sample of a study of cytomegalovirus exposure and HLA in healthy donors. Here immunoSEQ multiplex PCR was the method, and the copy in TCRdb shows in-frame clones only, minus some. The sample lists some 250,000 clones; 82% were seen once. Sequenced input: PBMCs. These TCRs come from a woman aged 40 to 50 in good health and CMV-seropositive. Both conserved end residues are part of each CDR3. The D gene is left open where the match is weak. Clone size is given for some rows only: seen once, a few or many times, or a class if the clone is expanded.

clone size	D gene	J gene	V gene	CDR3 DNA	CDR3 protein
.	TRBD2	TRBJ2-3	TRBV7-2	TGTGCCAGCAGCTCCCACCGAGGCGGGGGGGCCTTAAATACGCAGTATTTT	CASSSHRGGGALNTQYF
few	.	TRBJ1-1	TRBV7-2	TGTGCCAGCAGCCTCAGGGTTTCTGAAGCTTTCTTT	CASSLRVSEAFF
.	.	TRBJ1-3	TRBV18	TGTGCCAGCTCACCCCCGCTCATAGAAAACACCATATATTTT	CASSPPLIENTIYF
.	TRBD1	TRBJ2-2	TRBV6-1	TGTGCCAGCAGTGCCGGGACAGGGGCGAACACCGGGGAGCTGTTTTTT	CASSAGTGANTGELFF
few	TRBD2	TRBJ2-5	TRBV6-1	TGTGCCAGCAGTGTGCGGGGGTCGGAGCAGTACTTC	CASSVRGSEQYF
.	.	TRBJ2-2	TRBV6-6	TGTGCCAGCAGTTACTCTATGGGGGGGAACACCGGGGAGCTGTTTTTT	CASSYSMGGNTGELFF
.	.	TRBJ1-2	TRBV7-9	TGTGCCAGCAGCTTAGGGGGACATGATGGCTACACCTTC	CASSLGGHDGYTF
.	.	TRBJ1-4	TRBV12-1	TGTGCCATCGAGGATTTACTGTTTTTT	CAIEDLLFF
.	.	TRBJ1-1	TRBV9	TGTGCCAGCAGCGTTGAGGAGTTGAACACTGAAGCTTTCTTT	CASSVEELNTEAFF
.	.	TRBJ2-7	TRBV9	TGTGCCAGCAGCCCGGTCGGACAGAACTACGAGCAGTACTTC	CASSPVGQNYEQYF
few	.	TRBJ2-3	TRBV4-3	TGCGCCAGCAGCCAAGAGCGGGAAGCCTCCACAGATACGCAGTATTTT	CASSQEREASTDTQYF
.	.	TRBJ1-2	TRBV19	TGTGCCAGTAGTATAGGCCCAATAGCTAACTATGGCTACACCTTC	CASSIGPIANYGYTF
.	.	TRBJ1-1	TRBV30	TGTGCCTGGACCCAAGAGGGGGGGGCTTTCTTT	CAWTQEGGAFF
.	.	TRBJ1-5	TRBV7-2	TGTGCCAGCAGCTTAGAAGGGAGGCAGCCCCAGCATTTT	CASSLEGRQPQHF
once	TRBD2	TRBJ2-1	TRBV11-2	TGTGCCAGCAGCTCAGTAGCGGGGGGCGGGGCCAATGAGCAGTTCTTC	CASSSVAGGGANEQFF
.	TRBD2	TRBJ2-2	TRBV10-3	TGTGCCATCATGGGGACTAGCGGAGACACCGGGGAGCTGTTTTTT	CAIMGTSGDTGELFF
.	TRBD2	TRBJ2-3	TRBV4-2	TGTGCCAGCAGCGCTCACGAGACTAGCGGGGGGAACACAGATACGCAGTATTTT	CASSAHETSGGNTDTQYF
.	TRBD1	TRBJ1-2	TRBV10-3	TGTGCCATCAGTGCCCGGGACAGAGCTAACTATGGCTACACCTTC	CAISARDRANYGYTF
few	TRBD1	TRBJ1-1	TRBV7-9	TGTTCCAGCAGCTCGGACAGGGGATCGACTTTCTTT	CSSSSDRGSTFF
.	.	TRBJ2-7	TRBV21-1	TGTGCCAGCAGCAAATTAGAAAGGGGCGGGAGGGACTACGAGCAGTACTTC	CASSKLERGGRDYEQYF
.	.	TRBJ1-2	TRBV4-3	TGCGCCAGCAGCCAAGATGGCGCAGGGCCGGGCTACACCTTC	CASSQDGAGPGYTF
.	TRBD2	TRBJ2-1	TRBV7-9	TGTGCCAGCAGCTTAGTGGGTAGCGGGAGAAGCTCCTACAATGAGCAGTTCTTC	CASSLVGSGRSSYNEQFF
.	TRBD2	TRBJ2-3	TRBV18	TGTGCCAGCTCAGCGAACGGGAGGCCCGCAGATACGCAGTATTTT	CASSANGRPADTQYF
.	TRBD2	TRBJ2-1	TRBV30	TGTGCCTGGAGTCCCCGACTAGCGGGAGAGAATGAGCAGTTCTTC	CAWSPRLAGENEQFF
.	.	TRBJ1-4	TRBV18	TGTGCCAGCTCACCCTCCCCTCCAGGGTTGGAAAAACTGTTTTTT	CASSPSPPGLEKLFF
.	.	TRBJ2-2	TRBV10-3	TGTGCCATGACGGACAGTAACACCGGGGAGCTGTTTTTT	CAMTDSNTGELFF
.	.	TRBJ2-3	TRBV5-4	TGTGCCAGCAGCTTCAGGGGCACAGATACGCAGTATTTT	CASSFRGTDTQYF